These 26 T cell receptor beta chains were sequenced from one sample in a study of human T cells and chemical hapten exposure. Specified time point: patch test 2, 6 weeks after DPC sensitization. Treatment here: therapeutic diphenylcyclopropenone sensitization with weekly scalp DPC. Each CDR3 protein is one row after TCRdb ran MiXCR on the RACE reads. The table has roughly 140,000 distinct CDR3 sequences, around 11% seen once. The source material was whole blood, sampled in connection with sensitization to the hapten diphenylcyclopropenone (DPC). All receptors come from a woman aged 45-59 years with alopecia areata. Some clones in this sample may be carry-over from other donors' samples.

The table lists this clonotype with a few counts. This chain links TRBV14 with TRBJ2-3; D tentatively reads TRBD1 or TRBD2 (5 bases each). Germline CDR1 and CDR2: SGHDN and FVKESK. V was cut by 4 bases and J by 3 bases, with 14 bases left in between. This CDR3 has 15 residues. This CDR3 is CASSPTGRRTDTQYF. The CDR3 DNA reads TGTGCCAGCAGCCCCACGGGGCGGCGTACAGATACGCAGTATTTT.

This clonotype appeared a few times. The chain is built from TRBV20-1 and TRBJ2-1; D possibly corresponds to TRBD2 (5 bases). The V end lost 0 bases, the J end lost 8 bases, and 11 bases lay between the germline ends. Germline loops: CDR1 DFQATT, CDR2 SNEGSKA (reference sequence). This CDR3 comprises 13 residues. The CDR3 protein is CSARDPGKYEQFF. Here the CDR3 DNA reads TGCAGTGCTAGAGATCCCGGGAAATATGAGCAGTTCTTC.

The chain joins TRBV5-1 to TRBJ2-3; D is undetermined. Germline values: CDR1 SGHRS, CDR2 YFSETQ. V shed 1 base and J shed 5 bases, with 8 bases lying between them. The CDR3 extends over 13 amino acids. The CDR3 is CASSLNLKDTQYF. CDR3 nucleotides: TGCGCCAGCAGCTTGAATCTGAAAGATACGCAGTATTTT.

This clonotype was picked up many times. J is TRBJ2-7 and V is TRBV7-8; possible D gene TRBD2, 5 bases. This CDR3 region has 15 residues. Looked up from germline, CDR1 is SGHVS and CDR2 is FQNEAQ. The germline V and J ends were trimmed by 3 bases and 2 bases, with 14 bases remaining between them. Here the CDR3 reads CASSFLGSRPYEQYF. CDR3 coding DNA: TGTGCCAGCAGCTTTTTGGGGAGTAGGCCCTACGAGCAGTACTTC. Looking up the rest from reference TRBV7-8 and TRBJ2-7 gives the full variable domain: GAGVSQSPRYKVAKRGQDVALRCDPISGHVSLFWYQQALGQGPEFLTYFQNEAQLDKSGLPSDRFFAERPEGSVSTLKIQRTQQEDSAVYLCASSFLGSRPYEQYFGPGTRLTVT.

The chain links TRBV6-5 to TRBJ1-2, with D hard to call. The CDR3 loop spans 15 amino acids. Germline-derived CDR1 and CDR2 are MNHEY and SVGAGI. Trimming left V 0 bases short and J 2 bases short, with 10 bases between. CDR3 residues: CASSYSRSPNYGYTF. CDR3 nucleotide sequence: TGTGCCAGCAGTTACTCGCGGTCACCGAACTATGGCTACACCTTC.

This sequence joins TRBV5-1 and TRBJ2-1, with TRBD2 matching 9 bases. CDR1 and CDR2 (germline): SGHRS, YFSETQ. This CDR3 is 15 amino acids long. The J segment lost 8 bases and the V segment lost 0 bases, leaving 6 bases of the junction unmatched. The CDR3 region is CASSLVVAGEHEQFF. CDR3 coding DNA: TGCGCCAGCAGCTTGGTAGTAGCGGGAGAACATGAGCAGTTCTTC.

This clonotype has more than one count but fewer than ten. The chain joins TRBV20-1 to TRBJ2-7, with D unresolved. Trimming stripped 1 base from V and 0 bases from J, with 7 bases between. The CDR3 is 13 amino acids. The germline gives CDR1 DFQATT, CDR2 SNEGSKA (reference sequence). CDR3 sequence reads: CSARGQRSYEQYF. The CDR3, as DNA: TGCAGTGCTAGAGGGCAGCGCTCCTACGAGCAGTACTTC.

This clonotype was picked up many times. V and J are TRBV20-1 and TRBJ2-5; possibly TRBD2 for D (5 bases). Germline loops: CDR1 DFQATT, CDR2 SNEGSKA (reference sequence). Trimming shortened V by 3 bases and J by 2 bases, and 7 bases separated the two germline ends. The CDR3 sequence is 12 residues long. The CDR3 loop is CSARRVQETQYF. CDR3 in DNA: TGCAGTGCTAGGAGGGTTCAAGAGACCCAGTACTTC.

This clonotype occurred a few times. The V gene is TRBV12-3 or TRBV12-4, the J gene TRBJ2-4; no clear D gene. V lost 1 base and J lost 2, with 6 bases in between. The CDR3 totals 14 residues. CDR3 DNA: TGTGCCAGCAGTTTAGGGGGAACCAAAAACATTCAGTACTTC. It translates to CASSLGGTKNIQYF.

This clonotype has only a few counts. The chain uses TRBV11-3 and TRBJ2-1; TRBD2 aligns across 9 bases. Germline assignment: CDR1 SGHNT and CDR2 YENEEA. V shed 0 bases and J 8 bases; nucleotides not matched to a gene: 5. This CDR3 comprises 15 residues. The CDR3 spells CASSLDRTSVDEQFF. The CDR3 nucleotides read TGTGCCAGCAGCTTAGACCGGACTAGCGTTGATGAGCAGTTCTTC.

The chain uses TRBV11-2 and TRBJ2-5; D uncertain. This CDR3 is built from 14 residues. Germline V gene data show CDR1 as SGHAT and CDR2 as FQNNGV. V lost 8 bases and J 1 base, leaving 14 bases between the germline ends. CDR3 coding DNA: TGTGCCAGCGGGATCGGACGTGTCCAAGAGACCCAGTACTTC. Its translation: CASGIGRVQETQYF.

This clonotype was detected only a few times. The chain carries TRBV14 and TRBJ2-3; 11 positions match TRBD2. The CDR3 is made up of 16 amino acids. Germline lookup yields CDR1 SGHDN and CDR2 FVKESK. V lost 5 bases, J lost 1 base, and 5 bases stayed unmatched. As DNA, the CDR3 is TGTGCCAGCAGCAAACTAGCGGGAGTTGGCACAGATACGCAGTATTTT. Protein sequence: CASSKLAGVGTDTQYF.

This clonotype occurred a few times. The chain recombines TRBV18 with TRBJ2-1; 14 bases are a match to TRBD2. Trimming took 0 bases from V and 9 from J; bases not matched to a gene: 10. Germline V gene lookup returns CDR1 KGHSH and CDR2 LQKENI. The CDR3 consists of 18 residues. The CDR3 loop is CASSPPVGTSGRRGEQFF. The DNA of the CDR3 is TGTGCCAGCTCACCACCTGTTGGGACTAGCGGGAGAAGGGGTGAGCAGTTCTTC.

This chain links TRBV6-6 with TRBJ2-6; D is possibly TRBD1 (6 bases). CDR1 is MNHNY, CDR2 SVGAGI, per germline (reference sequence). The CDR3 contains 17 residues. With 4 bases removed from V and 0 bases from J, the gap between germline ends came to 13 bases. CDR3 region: CASSFSQGISGANVLTF. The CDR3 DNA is TGTGCCAGCAGTTTCTCCCAGGGGATCTCTGGGGCCAACGTCCTGACTTTC.

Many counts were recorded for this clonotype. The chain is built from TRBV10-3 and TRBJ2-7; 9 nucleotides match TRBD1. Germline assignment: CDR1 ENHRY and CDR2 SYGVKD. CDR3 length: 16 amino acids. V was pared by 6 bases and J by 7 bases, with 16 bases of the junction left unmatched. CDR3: CAISGRAGQGFSEQYF. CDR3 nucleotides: TGTGCCATCAGCGGCCGTGCTGGACAGGGGTTTTCTGAGCAGTACTTC.

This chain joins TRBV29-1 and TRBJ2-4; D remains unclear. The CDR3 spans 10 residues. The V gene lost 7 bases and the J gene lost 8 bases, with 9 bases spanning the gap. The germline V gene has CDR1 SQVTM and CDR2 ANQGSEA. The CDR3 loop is CSAALDIQYF. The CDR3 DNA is TGCAGCGCCGCCTTGGACATTCAGTACTTC. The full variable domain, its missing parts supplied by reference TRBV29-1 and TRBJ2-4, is SAVISQKPSRDICQRGTSLTIQCQVDSQVTMMFWYRQQPGQSLTLIATANQGSEATYESGFVIDKFPISRPNLTFSTLTVSNMSPEDSSIYLCSAALDIQYFGAGTRLSVL.

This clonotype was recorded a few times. In DNA, the CDR3 is TGCAGCGTTGGACAGGGGAGGTATACTGAAGCTTTCTTT. Translated: CSVGQGRYTEAFF. The chain links TRBV29-1 to TRBJ1-1; 8 nucleotides align to TRBD1. Germline CDR1 SQVTM, CDR2 ANQGSEA. V dropped 4 bases and J dropped 5; count of bases not matched to a gene: 6. The CDR3 contains 13 residues.

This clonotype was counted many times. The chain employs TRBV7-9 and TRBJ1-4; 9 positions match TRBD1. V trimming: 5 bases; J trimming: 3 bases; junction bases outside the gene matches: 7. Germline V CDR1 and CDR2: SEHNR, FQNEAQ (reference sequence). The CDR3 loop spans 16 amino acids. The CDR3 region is CASSVGTGPSNEKLFF. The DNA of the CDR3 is TGTGCCAGCAGCGTGGGGACAGGGCCTTCTAATGAAAAACTGTTTTTT.

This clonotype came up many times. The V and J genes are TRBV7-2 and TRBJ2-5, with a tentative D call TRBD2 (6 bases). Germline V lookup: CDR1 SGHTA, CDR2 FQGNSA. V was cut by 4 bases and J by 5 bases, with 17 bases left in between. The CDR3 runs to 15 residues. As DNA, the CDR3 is TGTGCCAGCAGCTCCGGGACTGAGTTTTGGGAGACCCAGTACTTC. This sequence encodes CASSSGTEFWETQYF.

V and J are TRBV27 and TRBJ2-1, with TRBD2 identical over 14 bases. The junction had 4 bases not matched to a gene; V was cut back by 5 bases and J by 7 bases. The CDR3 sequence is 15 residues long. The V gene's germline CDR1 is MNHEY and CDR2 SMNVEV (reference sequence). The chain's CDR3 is CASSGGLAGVNEQFF. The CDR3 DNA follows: TGTGCCAGCAGTGGGGGACTAGCGGGAGTTAATGAGCAGTTCTTC.

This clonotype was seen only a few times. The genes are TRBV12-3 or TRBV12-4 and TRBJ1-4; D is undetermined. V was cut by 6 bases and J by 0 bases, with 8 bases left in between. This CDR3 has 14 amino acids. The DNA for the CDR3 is TGTGCCAGCAGCCCCAGTACAACTAATGAAAAACTGTTTTTT. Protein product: CASSPSTTNEKLFF.

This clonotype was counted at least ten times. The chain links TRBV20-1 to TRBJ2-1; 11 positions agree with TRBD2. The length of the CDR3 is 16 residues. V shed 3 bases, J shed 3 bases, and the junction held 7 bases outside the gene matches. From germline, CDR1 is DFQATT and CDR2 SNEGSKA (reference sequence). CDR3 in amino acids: CSASFIAGGNYNEQFF. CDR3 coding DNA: TGCAGTGCTAGTTTTATAGCGGGAGGGAACTACAATGAGCAGTTCTTC.

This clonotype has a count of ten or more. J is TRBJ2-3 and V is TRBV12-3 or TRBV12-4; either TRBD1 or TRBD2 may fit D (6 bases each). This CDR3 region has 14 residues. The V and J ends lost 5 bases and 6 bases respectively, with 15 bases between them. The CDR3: CASSPGGGRDTQYF. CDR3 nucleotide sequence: TGTGCCAGCAGTCCCGGAGGGGGGAGGGATACGCAGTATTTT.

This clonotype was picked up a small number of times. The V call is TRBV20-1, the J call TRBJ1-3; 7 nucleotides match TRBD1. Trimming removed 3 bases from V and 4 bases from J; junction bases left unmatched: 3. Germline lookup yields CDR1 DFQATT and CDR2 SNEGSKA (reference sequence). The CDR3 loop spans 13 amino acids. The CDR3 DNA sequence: TGCAGTGCTAGCAAGACAGGGGGAAACACCATATATTTT. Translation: CSASKTGGNTIYF.

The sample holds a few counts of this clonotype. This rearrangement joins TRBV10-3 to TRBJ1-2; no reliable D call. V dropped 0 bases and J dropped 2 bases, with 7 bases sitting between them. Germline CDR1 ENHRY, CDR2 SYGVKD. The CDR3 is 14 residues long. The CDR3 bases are TGTGCCATCAGTGAGTCGAGCAAGAACTATGGCTACACCTTC. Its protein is CAISESSKNYGYTF.

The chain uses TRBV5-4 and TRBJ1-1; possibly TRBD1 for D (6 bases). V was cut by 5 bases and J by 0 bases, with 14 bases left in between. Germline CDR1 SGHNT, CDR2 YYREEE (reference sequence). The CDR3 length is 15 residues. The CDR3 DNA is TGTGCCAGCAGATCGCCGGACAGCTTGAACACTGAAGCTTTCTTT. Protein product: CASRSPDSLNTEAFF.